This T cell receptor beta chain appears in the sequencing data of a study of blood T cell repertoires in COVID-19. For the study at large: Samples of COVID-19 (acute and convalescent) were obtained from the United States, Italy and Spain.

Those enrolled in Seattle joined during active infection and were followed longitudinally afterward. Trimming removed 4 bases at V and 2 bases at J, with 15 bases between. Germline values: CDR1 SGHRS, CDR2 YFSETQ. There are 16 residues in the CDR3. In the source study's methods: Reference gene primer amplification gave nucleated cell count estimates. Assay used: immunoSEQ multiplex PCR; TCRdb lists only in-frame clones, some missing. V and J calls plus clone size are reproduced from that table; the DNA served to infer D and trimming. The table records 250,000 to 300,000 clones, approximately 91% of them present only once.

Material for sequencing was peripheral blood. The receptor's source is a woman under 40 with COVID-19, enrolled during active disease. The chain is built from TRBV5-1 and TRBJ2-2; TRBD2 is a possible D gene (5 bases). The DNA for the CDR3 is TGCGCCAGCAGCGCCGACCCGGGAATTAACACCGGGGAGCTGTTTTTT. Amino acids: CASSADPGINTGELFF.